The 20 T cell receptor beta chains reported below all come from one sample, sequenced in a study of blood T cells in healthy people across ages. A second PCR of 7 to 11 cycles used a sample-barcoded 5' primer and a J-beta primer mix. TCRdb fed the 5' RACE reads into MiXCR, producing one record per CDR3 protein. Of nearly 1 million distinct CDR3 sequences listed, 45% to 60% are singletons. The sequencing sample was made of blood. Every receptor here comes from a woman aged 55-70 years in good health.

This clonotype was seen a few times. The chain's CDR3 is CSAPRQLYGYTF. The CDR3 nucleotides read TGCAGTGCCCCCCGACAGCTCTATGGCTACACCTTC. V usage is TRBV20-1 and J usage is TRBJ1-2, with a tentative D call TRBD1 (5 bases). Germline CDR1 is DFQATT and CDR2 is SNEGSKA (reference sequence). V dropped 6 bases and J dropped 4 bases, with 12 bases sitting between them. The CDR3 has 12 amino acids.

The chain joins TRBV5-1 to TRBJ2-7; 11 nucleotides match TRBD1. The CDR3 runs 16 residues. Trimming cost V 4 bases and J 0 bases; bases outside gene matches: 6. Per the germline V gene, CDR1 is SGHRS and CDR2 is YFSETQ. The chain's CDR3 is CASSNRDRGGSYEQYF. Written as DNA, the CDR3 is TGCGCCAGCAGCAACCGGGACAGGGGGGGCTCCTACGAGCAGTACTTC. Using reference TRBV5-1 and TRBJ2-7 for the parts outside the CDR3, the full variable domain is KAGVTQTPRYLIKTRGQQVTLSCSPISGHRSVSWYQQTPGQGLQFLFEYFSETQRNKGNFPGRFSGRQFSNSRSEMNVSTLELGDSALYLCASSNRDRGGSYEQYFGPGTRLTVT.

This clonotype was detected many times. The CDR3 DNA sequence: TGTGCCAGCAGCTTAGGACAGACTAGCACAGATACGCAGTATTTT. Its translation: CASSLGQTSTDTQYF. This rearrangement joins TRBV7-9 to TRBJ2-3; the D gene is possibly TRBD1 (5 bases). The CDR3 consists of 15 residues. The V gene's germline CDR1 is SEHNR and CDR2 FQNEAQ (reference sequence). V lost 1 base and J 0 bases, leaving 8 bases between the germline ends. Variable domain in full (rest from reference TRBV7-9 and TRBJ2-3): DTGVSQNPRHKITKRGQNVTFRCDPISEHNRLYWYRQTLGQGPEFLTYFQNEAQLEKSRLLSDRFSAERPKGSFSTLEIQRTEQGDSAMYLCASSLGQTSTDTQYFGPGTRLTVL.

This clonotype was detected only a few times. The rearrangement uses TRBV29-1 and TRBJ1-2, with D uncertain. CDR3 length: 13 amino acids. V was clipped by 3 bases and J by 1 base, with 9 bases between them. CDR1 is SQVTM and CDR2 is ANQGSEA in the germline V gene. This CDR3 reads CSVDWGYNYGYTF. CDR3 coding DNA: TGCAGCGTTGATTGGGGTTATAACTATGGCTACACCTTC.

This clonotype has a single count. This rearrangement joins TRBV20-1 to TRBJ2-6, with D possibly being TRBD1 or TRBD2 (5 bases each). Germline CDR1 and CDR2: DFQATT and SNEGSKA (reference sequence). This CDR3 has 14 residues. V was clipped by 5 bases and J by 2 bases, with 10 bases between them. For the CDR3, the DNA is TGCAGTGCTCTGGGGGTTCCTGGGGCCAACGTCCTGACTTTC. Translation: CSALGVPGANVLTF.

This clonotype turned up a few times. This rearrangement joins TRBV5-1 to TRBJ2-5, with 7 bases identical to TRBD1. V was clipped by 4 bases and J by 1 base; unmatched bases: 7. The length of the CDR3 is 15 residues. Germline loops: CDR1 SGHRS, CDR2 YFSETQ. As DNA, the CDR3 is TGCGCCAGCAGCACGCCGACAGGGCCCCAAGAGACCCAGTACTTC. Its protein product is CASSTPTGPQETQYF.

The chain is built from TRBV7-3 and TRBJ2-1; TRBD1 agrees at 8 bases. Germline V gene lookup returns CDR1 SGHTA and CDR2 FQGTGA. This CDR3 has 14 amino acids. Trimming took 2 bases from V and 6 from J; bases not matched to a gene: 3. This chain's CDR3 is CASSLQDRANEQFF. The CDR3 nucleotides read TGTGCCAGCAGCTTACAGGACAGGGCCAATGAGCAGTTCTTC.

The CDR3 loop reads CSAISRQGLQTQYF. CDR3 sequence (DNA): TGCAGTGCTATATCGAGGCAGGGTTTACAGACCCAGTACTTC. The chain carries TRBV20-1 and TRBJ2-5, with D possibly matching TRBD1 (5 bases). This CDR3 contains 14 residues. CDR1 and CDR2 from the germline V gene are DFQATT and SNEGSKA (reference sequence). The V gene lost 4 bases and the J gene lost 6 bases, with 18 bases spanning the gap.

The chain joins TRBV4-1 to TRBJ1-1; maybe TRBD1 (6 bases). Trimming stripped 0 bases from V and 6 bases from J, with 11 bases between. The CDR3 length is 14 residues. Germline-derived CDR1 and CDR2 are MGHRA and YSYEKL. For the CDR3, the DNA is TGCGCCAGCAGCCAAGAGGGGGGCAGTCCTGAAGCTTTCTTT. It is translated as CASSQEGGSPEAFF.

This chain uses TRBV5-1 with TRBJ2-7, with 9 bases that match TRBD2. The CDR3 is 18 amino acids. V lost 0 bases, J lost 2 bases, and 12 bases stayed unmatched. Germline CDR1 and CDR2: SGHRS and YFSETQ. For the CDR3, the DNA is TGCGCCAGCAGCTTGGCCGCACTAGCGGGCCGGACAGCCTACGAGCAGTACTTC. Amino acids: CASSLAALAGRTAYEQYF.

This clonotype was recorded a few times. This chain connects TRBV5-1 to TRBJ2-3, with D perhaps matching TRBD2 (6 bases). Germline V gene lookup returns CDR1 SGHRS and CDR2 YFSETQ. The CDR3 covers 15 residues. V was cut by 3 bases and J by 4 bases, with 15 bases left in between. The CDR3 nucleotides are TGCGCCAGCAGCTCCGATCGCGGGATCCCAGATACGCAGTATTTT. Translated, it gives CASSSDRGIPDTQYF.

This clonotype was seen a handful of times. The J gene is TRBJ2-6, the V gene TRBV6-5; weak D call: TRBD1 (6 bases). The V gene's germline CDR1 is MNHEY and CDR2 SVGAGI. The CDR3 totals 15 residues. V was shortened by 7 bases and J by 3 bases, with 13 bases between the two germline ends. For the CDR3, the DNA is TGTGCCAGCACCAGGGGTTCGGTTGGGGCCAACGTCCTGACTTTC. Amino acids: CASTRGSVGANVLTF.

The chain couples TRBV2 to TRBJ2-5; D may match TRBD1 or TRBD2 (5 bases each). The J call may be incorrect, as the DNA end agrees better with TRBJ2-7. Per the germline V gene, CDR1 is SNHLY and CDR2 is FYNNEI. This CDR3 has 15 residues. The CDR3 bases are TGTGCCAGCAGTGAGTTACGGGGCCAAGGATACGAGCAGTACTTC. Amino acids: CASSELRGQGYEQYF.

The chain joins TRBV12-3 or TRBV12-4 to TRBJ2-1, with D uncertain. The ends were cut back, 1 base at V and 5 bases at J, with 15 bases in the middle. The CDR3 has 16 residues. The CDR3: CASSLGLGLGNNEQFF. CDR3 in DNA: TGTGCCAGCAGTTTAGGATTAGGGTTAGGGAACAATGAGCAGTTCTTC.

The chain combines TRBV7-2 with TRBJ1-1, with no clear D. Per germline, CDR1 SGHTA and CDR2 FQGNSA. The V end lost 1 base, the J end lost 3 bases, and 6 bases lay between the germline ends. The CDR3 totals 13 residues. The CDR3 bases are TGTGCCAGCAGCTTAGGGCTGGACACTGAAGCTTTCTTT. Translating it yields CASSLGLDTEAFF.

CDR3 in DNA: TGTGCCACCAGTGGACTAGCGGGAGTTACAGATACGCAGTATTTT. This translates into CATSGLAGVTDTQYF. The chain uses TRBV24-1 and TRBJ2-3; 12 positions agree with TRBD2. The CDR3 length is 15 residues. The junction had 2 bases not matched to a gene; V was cut back by 5 bases and J by 3 bases. Germline V gene sequence: CDR1 KGHDR, CDR2 SFDVKD.

This clonotype was picked up one time. The chain couples TRBV6-2 or TRBV6-3 to TRBJ2-5; weak D call: TRBD1 (5 bases). V lost 6 bases and J 7 bases, leaving 15 bases between the germline ends. Germline values: CDR1 MNHEY, CDR2 SVGEGT. There are 13 residues in the CDR3. CDR3 loop: CASRPTGVGTQYF. The CDR3 region has the DNA TGTGCCAGCAGACCCACAGGCGTAGGGACCCAGTACTTC.

This chain links TRBV25-1 with TRBJ1-2, with 7 bases identical to TRBD1. CDR3 size: 17 residues. The V segment lost 5 bases and the J segment 0 bases; nucleotides outside the gene matches: 12. Germline V gene sequence: CDR1 MGHDK, CDR2 SYGVNS. This CDR3 reads CASSNITGDRTNYGYTF. The CDR3 nucleotides are TGTGCCAGCAGTAATATCACAGGGGACAGAACTAACTATGGCTACACCTTC.

This clonotype has only a few counts. The chain is built from TRBV18 and TRBJ2-7; D ambiguous. Per germline, CDR1 KGHSH and CDR2 LQKENI. Deletions cut 3 bases from V and 4 bases from J, with 10 bases between. This CDR3 is built from 13 residues. CDR3 bases: TGTGCCAGCTCACCCGGACCCAGATACGAGCAGTACTTC. Encoded protein: CASSPGPRYEQYF.

This clonotype was counted between two and nine times. The chain is built from TRBV4-2 and TRBJ2-5; D perhaps matches TRBD2 (5 bases). The length of the CDR3 is 17 residues. CDR1 is LGHNA, CDR2 YNFKEQ, per germline. V dropped 0 bases and J dropped 1 base, with 15 bases sitting between them. DNA of the CDR3: TGTGCCAGCAGCCAAGACCCTGGTGAGGGAGCCCAAGAGACCCAGTACTTC. This codes for CASSQDPGEGAQETQYF.